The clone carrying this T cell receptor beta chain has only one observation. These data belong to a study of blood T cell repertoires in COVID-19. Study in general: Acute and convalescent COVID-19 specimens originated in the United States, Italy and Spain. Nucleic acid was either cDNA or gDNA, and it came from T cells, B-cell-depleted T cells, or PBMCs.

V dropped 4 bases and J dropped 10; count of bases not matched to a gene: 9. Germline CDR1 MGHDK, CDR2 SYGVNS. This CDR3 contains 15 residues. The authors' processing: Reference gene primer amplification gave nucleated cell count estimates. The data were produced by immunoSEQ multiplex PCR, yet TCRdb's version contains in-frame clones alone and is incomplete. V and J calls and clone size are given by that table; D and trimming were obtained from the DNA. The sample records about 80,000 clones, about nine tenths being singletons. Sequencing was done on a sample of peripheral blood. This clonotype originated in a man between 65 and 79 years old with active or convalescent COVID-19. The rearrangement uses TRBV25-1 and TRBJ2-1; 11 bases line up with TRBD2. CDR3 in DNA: TGTGCCAGCAGTGCAAGTAGCGGGGGGGCCGTAGAGCAGTTCTTC. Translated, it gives CASSASSGGAVEQFF.